This T cell receptor (beta chain) emerged from a study of regulatory and conventional T cells in RAG deficiency. The CDR3 has 15 amino acids. The trim removed 3 bases at V and 0 bases at J, leaving 4 bases unmatched. CDR1 is MNHNS and CDR2 is SASEGT in the germline V gene. Blood CD4+ CD25-low CD127-high conventional T cells supplied the genomic DNA template. Only one count was recorded for this clone. The data were produced by immunoSEQ multiplex PCR, yet TCRdb's version contains in-frame clones alone and is incomplete. The repertoire holds more than 9,500 clones, just under 95% seen once, with around 0.96% in the top ten. These data also featured in a second study, about regulatory T cells. According to that study: The PCR used 52 TRBV and 13 TRBJ primers.

This sequence originates from a human donor in good health. Specimen: CD4+ effector T cells sorted from blood. The chain combines TRBV6-1 with TRBJ2-7, with 8 bases that match TRBD2. This chain's CDR3 is CASSDGGVSSYEQYF. The CDR3 nucleotides read TGTGCCAGCAGTGACGGGGGGGTGAGCTCCTACGAGCAGTACTTC.